A single sample gave rise to the 7 T cell receptor beta chains below, sequenced in a study of cytomegalovirus exposure and HLA in healthy donors listed by TCRdb under 2017. Libraries were made using the immunoSEQ multiplex PCR assay. For the multiplex PCR, a mixture combining 60 forward primers for TCR Vbeta segments and 13 reverse primers for TCR Jbeta segments was used. In its TCRdb copy, this immuneACCESS table keeps in-frame sequences only and misses some clones. Where compared with another copy, unresolved V genes explain less than half of these, and the others have no known cause. The sample includes 95,000 to 150,000 clones, with under 85% observed a single time. Around 8.5% of the sample lies in the top ten. Sequenced input: PBMCs. Receptor source: a woman aged 50 to 65 in good health and CMV-seropositive.

This clone showed up just a few times. This chain connects TRBV5-1 to TRBJ2-7, with 7 bases that match TRBD2. The ends lost 4 bases at V and 4 bases at J; junction bases unmatched: 8. The CDR3 is 14 residues long. Per germline, CDR1 SGHRS and CDR2 YFSETQ. In DNA form, the CDR3 reads TGCGCCAGCAGCGAGCGCGGGGGAAGTTACGAGCAGTACTTC. Its translation is CASSERGGSYEQYF.

This clone is labeled as medium-sized. The gene calls are TRBV4-3 and TRBJ1-2; D is unclear. This CDR3 contains 16 residues. V lost 0 bases and J 4 bases, leaving 15 bases between the germline ends. Germline CDR1 LGHNA, CDR2 YSLEER. The CDR3 nucleotides are TGCGCCAGCAGCCAAGATCTGGAGGGCCCTCTCTATGGCTACACCTTC. Encoded protein: CASSQDLEGPLYGYTF.

V usage is TRBV2 and J usage is TRBJ1-5; perhaps TRBD1 as D (5 bases). Germline-derived CDR1 and CDR2 are SNHLY and FYNNEI. V lost 6 bases, J lost 4 bases, and 10 bases lay in between. This CDR3 contains 13 residues. The CDR3 DNA is TGTGCCAGCAGGCCGACAGTGAATCAGCCCCAGCATTTT. It translates to CASRPTVNQPQHF.

The chain carries TRBV2 and TRBJ1-1; 8 bases match TRBD1. CDR1 and CDR2 from the germline V gene are SNHLY and FYNNEI. V lost 5 bases to trimming and J lost 1 base; unmatched junction nucleotides: 12. This CDR3 is built from 17 residues. The CDR3 loop is CASSPNLGQARNTEAFF. As DNA, the CDR3 is TGTGCCAGCAGTCCAAATTTGGGACAGGCGAGGAACACTGAAGCTTTCTTT.

This clone was counted once. The chain combines TRBV6-4 with TRBJ2-2, with D possibly TRBD2 on 7 matching bases. Germline V gives CDR1 MRHNA, CDR2 SNTAGT. This CDR3 is 14 amino acids long. V lost 6 bases to trimming and J lost 1 base, with 9 bases between them. The CDR3 coding sequence is TGTGCCAGCAGGCGGGGGCGGAACACCGGGGAGCTGTTTTTT. Encoded protein: CASRRGRNTGELFF.

This chain uses TRBV19 with TRBJ1-2; no reliable D call. V lost 3 bases and J 8 bases, leaving 10 bases between the germline ends. Germline V gene sequence: CDR1 LNHDA, CDR2 SQIVND (reference sequence). The CDR3 has 12 residues. This CDR3 reads CASSITTRGYTF. The CDR3 nucleotides read TGTGCCAGTAGTATTACCACTAGGGGCTACACCTTC.

V and J are TRBV23-1 and TRBJ2-7, with D perhaps TRBD1 (5 bases). TRBV23-1 is placed among ORFs of uncertain function. The V end lost 4 bases, the J end lost 2 bases, and 12 bases lay between the germline ends. This CDR3 has 14 amino acids. The CDR3 is CASSRGHPTYEQYF. CDR3 DNA sequence: TGCGCCAGCAGTCGCGGACATCCGACCTACGAGCAGTACTTC.